Below, 20 T cell receptor beta chains from the same sample are listed, as sequenced in a study of cytomegalovirus exposure and HLA in healthy donors. TCRdb's copy holds only in-frame clones and misses some; the assay was immunoSEQ multiplex PCR. The table records more than 110,000 clones, 84% of them present only once. Sequencing was carried out using PBMCs. The receptors come from a woman between 25 and 40 years old in good health and CMV-seronegative.

This clone was detected ten times or more. The chain has TRBV19 and TRBJ2-5; D may be TRBD1 (5 bases). The CDR3 consists of 16 residues. The V end was cut by 3 bases, the J end by 2 bases, with 16 bases between. Germline V lookup: CDR1 LNHDA, CDR2 SQIVND (reference sequence). CDR3 sequence (DNA): TGTGCCAGTAGTATTTCAGCTCAAGGGGCTCAAGAGACCCAGTACTTC. Amino acid sequence: CASSISAQGAQETQYF.

V and J are TRBV10-2 and TRBJ1-6; the D gene is possibly TRBD1 (6 bases). Trimming shortened V by 2 bases and J by 6 bases, and 17 bases separated the two germline ends. This CDR3 contains 17 residues. CDR1 is WSHSY, CDR2 SAAADI, per germline. The CDR3 nucleotides read TGCGCCAGCAGTGAGCCACTATACAGGGAGGGTAATTCACCCCTCCACTTT. Protein: CASSEPLYREGNSPLHF.

DNA for the CDR3: TGTGCCAGCAGCCCGTCGTTTGGGAGTTTCAACACTGAAGCTTTCTTT. Amino acid sequence: CASSPSFGSFNTEAFF. V gene TRBV7-8 combines with J gene TRBJ1-1, with D hard to call. The CDR3 loop spans 16 amino acids. V was shortened by 5 bases and J by 2 bases, with 18 bases between the two germline ends. Looked up from germline, CDR1 is SGHVS and CDR2 is FQNEAQ.

This clone appeared a single time. The V call is TRBV7-3, the J call TRBJ2-7, with D unresolved. CDR1 and CDR2 (germline): SGHTA, FQGTGA. CDR3 length: 10 amino acids. Trimming stripped 6 bases from V and 3 bases from J, with 3 bases between. The CDR3 loop is CASRSYEQYF. CDR3 DNA sequence: TGTGCCAGCAGGAGCTACGAGCAGTACTTC.

The genes are TRBV28 and TRBJ2-7; D is possibly TRBD1 (5 bases). Trimming shortened V by 3 bases and J by 9 bases, and 21 bases separated the two germline ends. The CDR3 covers 15 residues. The germline V gene has CDR1 MDHEN and CDR2 SYDVKM. The CDR3 region is CASSLVAGKALVQYF. DNA of the CDR3: TGTGCCAGCAGTTTGGTGGCAGGGAAGGCCCTCGTGCAGTACTTC.

The genes are TRBV30 and TRBJ2-3; D possibly corresponds to TRBD2 (5 bases). Trimming cost V 4 bases and J 4 bases, with 12 bases left between them. The germline V gene encodes CDR1 GTSNPN and CDR2 SVGIG (reference sequence). The CDR3 is 13 amino acids. CDR3 DNA sequence: TGTGCCTGGAACCGGGGTTTGGCAGATACGCAGTATTTT. Translated, it gives CAWNRGLADTQYF.

The rearrangement joins TRBV28 to TRBJ1-2, with D perhaps TRBD1 (6 bases). The germline gives CDR1 MDHEN, CDR2 SYDVKM. CDR3 length equals 13 residues. V gave up 4 bases and J gave up 6 bases, with 12 bases separating them. The CDR3 DNA reads TGTGCCAGCAGTTCGCCGGGGACAAATGGCTACACCTTC. Amino acid sequence: CASSSPGTNGYTF.

The V call is TRBV10-3, the J call TRBJ2-1; no reliable D call. CDR3 length: 15 amino acids. V lost 2 bases and J 2 bases, leaving 10 bases between the germline ends. Per germline, CDR1 ENHRY and CDR2 SYGVKD. The chain's CDR3 is CAISEQISAYNEQFF. The DNA of the CDR3 is TGTGCCATCAGTGAGCAAATTTCAGCCTACAATGAGCAGTTCTTC.

This rearrangement joins TRBV5-4 to TRBJ1-1; 7 nucleotides match TRBD1. CDR1 is SGHNT, CDR2 YYREEE, per germline (reference sequence). This CDR3 spans 14 amino acids. V lost 1 base and J lost 2; bases outside the gene matches: 2. Here the CDR3 DNA reads TGTGCCAGCAGCTTGACAGGGGTAAACACTGAAGCTTTCTTT. Its translation: CASSLTGVNTEAFF. Filled out from reference TRBV5-4 and TRBJ1-1, the complete variable domain reads ETGVTQSPTHLIKTRGQQVTLRCSSQSGHNTVSWYQQALGQGPQFIFQYYREEENGRGNFPPRFSGLQFPNYSSELNVNALELDDSALYLCASSLTGVNTEAFFGQGTRLTVV.

This chain joins TRBV2 and TRBJ1-2; 9 positions match TRBD1. The CDR3 runs to 15 residues. J gave up 7 bases and V 4 bases, and 10 bases lay outside the gene matches. From germline, CDR1 is SNHLY and CDR2 FYNNEI. Here the CDR3 reads CASSVHLGQGRGYTF. The CDR3 nucleotides read TGTGCCAGCAGTGTTCACTTGGGACAGGGCCGTGGCTACACCTTC.

J is TRBJ2-2 and V is TRBV4-1, with 10 nucleotides matching TRBD1. Germline V gene lookup returns CDR1 MGHRA and CDR2 YSYEKL. The CDR3 runs 15 residues. V gave up 1 base and J gave up 6 bases; unmatched junction bases: 2. CDR3 DNA: TGCGCCAGCAGCCAAGCCGGGACAGGGGCCGGGGAGCTGTTTTTT. Encoded protein: CASSQAGTGAGELFF.

This clone was observed once. This rearrangement joins TRBV28 to TRBJ2-7; possibly TRBD2 for D (5 bases). This CDR3 contains 12 residues. Germline V gene sequence: CDR1 MDHEN, CDR2 SYDVKM. V gave up 4 bases and J gave up 12 bases, with 16 bases separating them. CDR3 nucleotide sequence: TGTGCCAGCAGTTCCCCCAGAGGGCCCCGGTACTTC. Protein: CASSSPRGPRYF.

The chain combines TRBV7-2 with TRBJ1-2; perhaps TRBD1 as D (5 bases). V lost 4 bases to trimming and J lost 8 bases, with 11 bases between them. Germline V gene sequence: CDR1 SGHTA, CDR2 FQGNSA. CDR3 size: 12 residues. The CDR3 here is CASSSGGAGYTF. Written as DNA, the CDR3 is TGTGCCAGCAGCTCTGGTGGGGCGGGCTACACCTTC.

This clone was picked up a small number of times. The gene calls are TRBV11-2 and TRBJ1-5, with a weak D call TRBD1 (5 bases). CDR1 is SGHAT and CDR2 is FQNNGV in the germline V gene. This CDR3 is 15 amino acids long. V lost 2 bases, J lost 3 bases, and 11 bases lay in between. DNA for the CDR3: TGTGCCAGCAGCTTATCATCAGGGCTCAATCAGCCCCAGCATTTT. This translates into CASSLSSGLNQPQHF.

This chain uses TRBV2 with TRBJ1-2; 9 positions agree with TRBD1. Trimming at V came to 5 bases and at J to 7 bases, leaving 8 bases not matched to a gene. This CDR3 has 14 amino acids. CDR1 and CDR2 from the germline V gene are SNHLY and FYNNEI. CDR3 loop: CASSRTGDVIGYTF. CDR3 DNA sequence: TGTGCCAGCAGTAGGACAGGGGATGTTATTGGCTACACCTTC.

The V call is TRBV27, the J call TRBJ2-7, with D perhaps TRBD2 (5 bases). Trimming removed 3 bases at V and 2 bases at J, with 11 bases between. The V gene's germline CDR1 is MNHEY and CDR2 SMNVEV (reference sequence). The CDR3 runs to 14 residues. The CDR3 reads CASSFGGPTYEQYF. The CDR3 nucleotides read TGTGCCAGCAGTTTCGGCGGGCCGACCTACGAGCAGTACTTC.

The chain employs TRBV28 and TRBJ2-1; perhaps TRBD2 as D (6 bases). Per germline, CDR1 MDHEN and CDR2 SYDVKM. The V end lost 6 bases, the J end lost 7 bases, and 28 bases lay between the germline ends. The CDR3 has 18 amino acids. CDR3 sequence (DNA): TGTGCCAGCAGCCTCCTTTGGCGGGGCCTAACATCGAGGAATGAGCAGTTCTTC. It specifies CASSLLWRGLTSRNEQFF.

This rearrangement joins TRBV5-1 to TRBJ2-6; 11 nucleotides agree with TRBD2. Trimming removed 0 bases from V and 4 bases from J; junction bases left unmatched: 18. The CDR3 is made up of 22 amino acids. CDR1 is SGHRS, CDR2 YFSETQ, per germline. The CDR3 DNA reads as TGCGCCAGCAGCTTGGTAGTGAATAGCGGGGGGGCGAGTTCGTCGGGGGCCAACGTCCTGACTTTC. Its translation is CASSLVVNSGGASSSGANVLTF.

The chain joins TRBV27 to TRBJ1-6; no firm D call. Germline CDR1 and CDR2: MNHEY and SMNVEV (reference sequence). The CDR3 runs to 12 residues. With 6 bases removed from V and 12 bases from J, the gap between germline ends came to 12 bases. CDR3 nucleotides: TGTGCCAGCAGGTCGGGTGTTATACCCCTCCACTTT. It translates to CASRSGVIPLHF.

V is TRBV27 and J is TRBJ2-1; 12 bases are a match to TRBD1. Losses at the gene ends were 2 bases for V and 9 bases for J; bases not matched to a gene: 5. Germline V lookup: CDR1 MNHEY, CDR2 SMNVEV (reference sequence). The CDR3 runs to 15 residues. The CDR3 sequence is CASSLTGTGGFEQFF. In DNA, the CDR3 is TGTGCCAGCAGTTTAACCGGGACAGGGGGCTTTGAGCAGTTCTTC.